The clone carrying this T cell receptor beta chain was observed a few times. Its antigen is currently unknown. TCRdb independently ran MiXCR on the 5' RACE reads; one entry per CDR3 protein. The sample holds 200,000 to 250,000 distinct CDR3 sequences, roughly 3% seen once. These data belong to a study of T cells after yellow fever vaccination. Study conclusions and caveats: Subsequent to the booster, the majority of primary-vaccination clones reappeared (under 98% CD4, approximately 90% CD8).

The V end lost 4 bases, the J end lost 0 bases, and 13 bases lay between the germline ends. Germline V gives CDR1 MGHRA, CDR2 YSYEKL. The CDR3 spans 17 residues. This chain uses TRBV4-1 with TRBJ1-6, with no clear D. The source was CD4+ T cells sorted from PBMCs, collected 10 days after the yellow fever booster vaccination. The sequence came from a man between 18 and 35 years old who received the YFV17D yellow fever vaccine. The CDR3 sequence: CASSPAPGISYNSPLHF. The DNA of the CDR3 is TGCGCCAGCAGCCCCGCTCCCGGGATCTCCTATAATTCACCCCTCCACTTT.